These 14 T cell receptor beta chains originate from one sample sequenced in a study of T cells in AML relapse after transplant. A modified RACE PCR on RNA, not multiplex PCR, amplified the TCR chains. TCRdb reprocessed the PCR reads via MiXCR and lists one record per CDR3 protein. The table records about 3,500 distinct CDR3 sequences, around a tenth of them present only once. Here the sequenced sample was bone marrow, either the whole sample or a sorted T cell fraction (not recorded which), taken in complete remission. The receptors shown here come from a human donor who had a stem cell transplant for acute myeloid leukemia. Some of these T cells may belong to the graft donor.

The chain joins TRBV11-2 to TRBJ2-1; D tentatively reads TRBD1 or TRBD2 (6 bases each). The V gene's germline CDR1 is SGHAT and CDR2 FQNNGV. The V end lost 7 bases, the J end lost 3 bases, and 19 bases lay between the germline ends. This CDR3 contains 16 residues. The CDR3 is CASTRGLQRYYNEQFF. The CDR3, as DNA: TGTGCCAGCACCAGGGGACTTCAGCGGTACTACAATGAGCAGTTCTTC.

About this clonotype: Given a much more abundant clone one base away, this may be a read error. V is TRBV6-2 or TRBV6-3 and J is TRBJ1-5; no definite D call. Germline assignment: CDR1 MNHEY and CDR2 SVGEGT. This CDR3 is built from 12 residues. CDR3 region: CAIRGSNQHQHF. For the CDR3, the DNA is TGTGCCATACGGGGTAGCAATCAGCACCAGCATTTT.

This clonotype is deemed medium-sized. This sequence joins TRBV10-3 and TRBJ2-7; a possible D gene is TRBD1 (6 bases). Per the germline V gene, CDR1 is ENHRY and CDR2 is SYGVKD. V was pared by 6 bases and J by 2 bases, with 14 bases between. This CDR3 region has 14 residues. The CDR3 bases are TGTGCCATCAGGGGATCAGGGGATCCCTACGAGCAGTACTTC. Translation gives CAIRGSGDPYEQYF.

By its share, this clonotype is medium-sized. The CDR3 loop reads CASRTGTGPYGYTF. The CDR3 DNA sequence: TGTGCCAGCAGAACAGGGACAGGCCCCTATGGCTACACCTTC. This sequence joins TRBV6-2 or TRBV6-3 and TRBJ1-2, with 8 positions matching TRBD1. Trimming took 6 bases from V and 4 from J; bases not matched to a gene: 7. Germline CDR1 reads MNHEY; CDR2 reads SVGEGT. CDR3 size: 14 residues.

This sequence joins TRBV7-3 and TRBJ2-3, with D perhaps given as TRBD1 or TRBD2 (5 bases each). The germline CDR1 and CDR2 sequences are SGHTA and FQGTGA. The V end lost 2 bases, the J end lost 4 bases, and 13 bases lay between the germline ends. CDR3 length equals 15 residues. The CDR3 here is CASSLQRQGPDTQYF. The DNA of the CDR3 is TGTGCCAGCAGCTTACAGAGGCAGGGACCAGATACGCAGTATTTT.

The chain employs TRBV5-5 and TRBJ1-5; 7 nucleotides agree with TRBD1. Germline assignment: CDR1 SGHKS and CDR2 YYEKEE (reference sequence). The ends lost 4 bases at V and 3 bases at J; junction bases unmatched: 7. This CDR3 is 15 amino acids long. For the CDR3, the DNA is TGTGCCAGCAGCCCAGACGACAGGGCCAATCAGCCCCAGCATTTT. Residues: CASSPDDRANQPQHF.

This clonotype appeared a few times. The chain joins TRBV7-3 to TRBJ2-1, with TRBD2 identical over 11 bases. The CDR3 extends over 15 amino acids. Germline V lookup: CDR1 SGHTA, CDR2 FQGTGA. J lost 4 bases, V lost 5 bases, and 4 bases had no gene match. The CDR3 region has the DNA TGTGCCAGCAGCCTTAGCGGGGGGGCTTACAATGAGCAGTTCTTC. Its protein is CASSLSGGAYNEQFF.

The CDR3 nucleotides read TGTGCCAGCAGCTTAGGTCCGACAGCTCAATTCTACGAGCAGTACTTC. Translating it yields CASSLGPTAQFYEQYF. The V call is TRBV7-8, the J call TRBJ2-7; TRBD1 might be the D (5 bases). Trimming shortened V by 1 base and J by 3 bases, and 16 bases separated the two germline ends. In germline, CDR1 is SGHVS, CDR2 FQNEAQ. The CDR3 runs to 16 residues.

In its sample, this clonotype is medium-sized (0.01 to 0.1%). The chain uses TRBV12-3 or TRBV12-4 and TRBJ2-7; 9 bases are a match to TRBD1. Trimming at V came to 6 bases and at J to 2 bases, leaving 8 bases not matched to a gene. There are 15 residues in the CDR3. The CDR3 here is CASSSQRQGAYEQYF. The CDR3 DNA is TGTGCCAGCAGCTCCCAGAGACAGGGGGCCTACGAGCAGTACTTC.

This clonotype is medium-sized. The V gene is TRBV6-4, the J gene TRBJ2-5; 10 bases map to TRBD2. The germline V gene has CDR1 MRHNA and CDR2 SNTAGT. The trim removed 3 bases at V and 0 bases at J, leaving 1 base unmatched. The CDR3 is made up of 15 amino acids. The CDR3: CASSETSGDQETQYF. CDR3 coding DNA: TGTGCCAGCAGTGAAACTAGCGGGGACCAAGAGACCCAGTACTTC.

This chain uses TRBV28 with TRBJ2-2; D is ambiguous. CDR1 and CDR2 (germline): MDHEN, SYDVKM. V was shortened by 4 bases and J by 1 base, with 7 bases between the two germline ends. This CDR3 is built from 14 residues. CDR3 region: CASSSHMNTGELFF. The CDR3 DNA sequence: TGTGCCAGCAGTTCCCATATGAACACCGGGGAGCTGTTTTTT.

By share, this clonotype counts as medium-sized. This chain joins TRBV18 and TRBJ2-3; 9 bases align to TRBD2. J was trimmed by 2 bases and V by 2 bases; bases with no gene match: 5. The CDR3 is made up of 16 amino acids. CDR1 is KGHSH and CDR2 is LQKENI in the germline V gene. CDR3 in amino acids: CASSPRTSGFTDTQYF. The CDR3 DNA sequence: TGTGCCAGCTCACCAAGAACTAGCGGGTTCACAGATACGCAGTATTTT.

This clonotype counts as medium-sized. The chain recombines TRBV27 with TRBJ1-6; TRBD1 matches 7 bases. V lost 6 bases to trimming and J lost 5 bases; unmatched junction nucleotides: 7. The CDR3 sequence is 15 residues long. Germline V CDR1 and CDR2: MNHEY, SMNVEV (reference sequence). The DNA for the CDR3 is TGTGCCAGCAGACGTTGGGACAGCCATAATTCACCCCTCCACTTT. Translating it yields CASRRWDSHNSPLHF.

This clonotype has only a few counts. V is TRBV28 and J is TRBJ2-7; D is perhaps TRBD2 (6 bases). Germline lookup yields CDR1 MDHEN and CDR2 SYDVKM. V dropped 6 bases and J dropped 4 bases, with 13 bases sitting between them. This CDR3 spans 13 amino acids. This CDR3 reads CASRTGGRYEQYF. CDR3 bases: TGTGCCAGCAGGACCGGGGGAAGATACGAGCAGTACTTC.